This T cell receptor (beta chain) appears in the sequencing data of a study of cytomegalovirus exposure and HLA in healthy donors (dated by TCRdb to about 2017). As for the study more broadly: The 500 to 700 repertoires of the first cohort and the roughly 120 validation repertoires were produced on the same platform, according to a later analysis. To predict cytomegalovirus infection status, the study brought together high-throughput TCR immunosequencing, statistical association of individual TCRs with disease status, and machine learning. The study aimed to test whether signatures of past pathogen exposure could be identified by cataloging public T cell receptors. Along with the approximately 650-subject first cohort, a separate validation cohort of 120 different subjects was used. What the study reported, not specific to this receptor: The validation cohort had no HLA typing available for a later analysis, so co-occurrence within that cohort was assessed over all 130 or so repertoires. It was suggested by the authors that the approach could potentially be generalized to other disease states and immunological phenotypes. The classifier was reported to diagnose cytomegalovirus status with high specificity and sensitivity in both the original cohort and the validation cohort. In vitro tests confirmed that a few of the cytomegalovirus-associated TCR beta chains recognize cytomegalovirus antigens. Subsequent analysis determined that TCRs grouped into clusters in the first cohort also showed a tendency toward co-occurrence across the 90 to 150 validation repertoires, and 85% to 95% of cluster scores exceeded 0. In the study, 164 TCR beta chains were listed as associated with cytomegalovirus. While some public TCRs were present in many individuals, most TCR sequences turned up only very rarely across donors.

The CDR3 sequence holds 14 residues, the cysteine and phenylalanine included. The sequence is cut down to CDR3 DNA, 42 bases in frame from base 1. CDR1 and CDR2 are drawn from the germline V gene (reference sequence): MNHEY, SMNVEV. V loses 8 bases of germline sequence and J loses 9 bases, and the interval between the two ends is 20 bases. Library preparation was by the immunoSEQ multiplex PCR assay. In the source study's methods: To diagnose cytomegalovirus status from the catalog of TCR beta chain sequences, a statistical classification framework was built. Drawn from immuneACCESS, this table holds only the in-frame rearrangements with V and J called that TCRdb kept. Clones are partly lost; checked studies trace under half to an unresolved V gene and leave the rest unexplained. That table is the source of V, J and clone size, and D and trimming were worked out from the DNA. The sample contains hundreds of thousands of clones, roughly 90% of them found a single time. 0.83% of the sample is taken by the ten largest.

As to this clone: The antigen this receptor binds is unknown. Per-base qualities were not stored, and no clone one base away is much larger.

Separate from the approximately 690-subject first cohort, the validation cohort of around 130 subjects was the group to which the donors belonged. The sequence is built from TRBV27 and TRBJ2-1; a tentative D call is TRBD1 (5 bases match). The source material was PBMCs. The TCR was taken from a young woman in good health and CMV-seronegative. The sequence in DNA is TGTGCCAGCTCCTATATGGCAGGGAATAGTGAGCAGTTCTTC. The encoded protein is CASSYMAGNSEQFF.